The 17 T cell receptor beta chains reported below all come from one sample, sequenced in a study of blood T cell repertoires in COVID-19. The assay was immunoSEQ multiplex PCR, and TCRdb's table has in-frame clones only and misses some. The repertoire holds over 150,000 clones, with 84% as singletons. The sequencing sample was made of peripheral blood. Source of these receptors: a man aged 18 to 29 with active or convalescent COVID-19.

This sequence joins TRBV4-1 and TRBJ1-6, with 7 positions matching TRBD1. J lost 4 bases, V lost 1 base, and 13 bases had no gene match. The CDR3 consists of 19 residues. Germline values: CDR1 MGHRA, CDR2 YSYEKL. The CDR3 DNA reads TGCGCCAGCAGCCAAGTAGGGTTGAGGGGGCTTGTGTATAATTCACCCCTCCACTTT. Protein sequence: CASSQVGLRGLVYNSPLHF.

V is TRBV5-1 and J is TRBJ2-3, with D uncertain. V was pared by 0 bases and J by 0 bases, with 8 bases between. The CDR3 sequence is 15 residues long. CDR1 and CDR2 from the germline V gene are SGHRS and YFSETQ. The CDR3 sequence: CASSLERTSTDTQYF. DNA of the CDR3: TGCGCCAGCAGCTTGGAAAGAACTAGCACAGATACGCAGTATTTT.

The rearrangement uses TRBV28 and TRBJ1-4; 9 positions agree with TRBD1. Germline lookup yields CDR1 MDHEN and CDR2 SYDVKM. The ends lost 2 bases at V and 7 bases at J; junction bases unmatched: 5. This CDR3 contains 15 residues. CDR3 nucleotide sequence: TGTGCCAGCAGTTTAATCGGGACAGGGCCTGAAAAACTGTTTTTT. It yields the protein CASSLIGTGPEKLFF.

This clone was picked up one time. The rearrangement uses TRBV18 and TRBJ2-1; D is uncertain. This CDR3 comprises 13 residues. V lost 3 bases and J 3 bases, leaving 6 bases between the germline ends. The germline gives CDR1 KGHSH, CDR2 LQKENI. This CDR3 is CASSPEYYNEQFF. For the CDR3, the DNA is TGTGCCAGCTCACCTGAGTACTACAATGAGCAGTTCTTC. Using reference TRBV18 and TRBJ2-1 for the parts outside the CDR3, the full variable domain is NAGVMQNPRHLVRRRGQEARLRCSPMKGHSHVYWYRQLPEEGLKFMVYLQKENIIDESGMPKERFSAEFPKEGPSILRIQQVVRGDSAAYFCASSPEYYNEQFFGPGTRLTVL.

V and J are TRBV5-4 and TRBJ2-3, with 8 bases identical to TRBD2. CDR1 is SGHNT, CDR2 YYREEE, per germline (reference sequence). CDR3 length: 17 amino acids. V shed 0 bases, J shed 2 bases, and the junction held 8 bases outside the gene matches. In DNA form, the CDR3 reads TGTGCCAGCAGCTTGGGAGCGGGACTAGTGATCACAGATACGCAGTATTTT. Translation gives CASSLGAGLVITDTQYF.

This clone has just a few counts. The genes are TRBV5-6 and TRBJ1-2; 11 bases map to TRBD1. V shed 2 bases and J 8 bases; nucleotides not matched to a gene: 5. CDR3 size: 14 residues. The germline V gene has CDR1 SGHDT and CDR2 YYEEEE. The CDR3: CASSFRDRGRGYTF. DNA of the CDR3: TGTGCCAGCAGCTTCCGGGACAGGGGGAGAGGCTACACCTTC.

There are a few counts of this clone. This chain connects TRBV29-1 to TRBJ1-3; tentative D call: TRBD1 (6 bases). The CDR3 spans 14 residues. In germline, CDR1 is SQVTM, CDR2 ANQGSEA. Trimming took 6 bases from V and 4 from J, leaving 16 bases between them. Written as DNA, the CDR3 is TGCAGCGTACTCGTCACAGGGTGGGGAAACACCATATATTTT. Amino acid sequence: CSVLVTGWGNTIYF.

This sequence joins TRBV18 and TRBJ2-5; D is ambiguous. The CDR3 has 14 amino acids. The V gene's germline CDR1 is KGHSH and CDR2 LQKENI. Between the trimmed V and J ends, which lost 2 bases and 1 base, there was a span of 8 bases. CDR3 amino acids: CASSPIEVQETQYF. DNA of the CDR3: TGTGCCAGCTCACCAATAGAGGTCCAAGAGACCCAGTACTTC.

The CDR3, as DNA: TGTGCCAGCATTAGACAGGCTAACTATGGCTACACCTTC. Protein sequence: CASIRQANYGYTF. This chain links TRBV2 with TRBJ1-2, with D tentatively TRBD1 (6 bases). The CDR3 consists of 13 residues. The germline CDR1 and CDR2 sequences are SNHLY and FYNNEI. Deletions cut 7 bases from V and 0 bases from J, with 9 bases between.

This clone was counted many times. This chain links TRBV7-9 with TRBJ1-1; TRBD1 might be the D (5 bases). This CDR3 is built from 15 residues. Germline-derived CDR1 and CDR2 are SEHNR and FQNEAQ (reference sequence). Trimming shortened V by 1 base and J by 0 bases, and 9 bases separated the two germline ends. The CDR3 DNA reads TGTGCCAGCAGCTTAGGCAGGGCACTGAACACTGAAGCTTTCTTT. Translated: CASSLGRALNTEAFF.

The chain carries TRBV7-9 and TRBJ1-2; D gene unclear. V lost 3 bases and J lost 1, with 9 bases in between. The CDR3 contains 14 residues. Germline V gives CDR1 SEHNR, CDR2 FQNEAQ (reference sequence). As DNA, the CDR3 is TGTGCCAGCAGCTTCTTCGCAGATAACTATGGCTACACCTTC. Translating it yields CASSFFADNYGYTF. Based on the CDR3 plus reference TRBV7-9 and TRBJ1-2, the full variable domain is DTGVSQNPRHKITKRGQNVTFRCDPISEHNRLYWYRQTLGQGPEFLTYFQNEAQLEKSRLLSDRFSAERPKGSFSTLEIQRTEQGDSAMYLCASSFFADNYGYTFGSGTRLTVV.

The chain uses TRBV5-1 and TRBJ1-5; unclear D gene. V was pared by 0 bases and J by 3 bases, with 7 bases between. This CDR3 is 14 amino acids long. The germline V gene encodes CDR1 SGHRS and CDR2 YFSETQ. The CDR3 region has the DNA TGCGCCAGCAGCTTGGGCGGAATCAATCAGCCCCAGCATTTT. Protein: CASSLGGINQPQHF. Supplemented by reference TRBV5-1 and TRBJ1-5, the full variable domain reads KAGVTQTPRYLIKTRGQQVTLSCSPISGHRSVSWYQQTPGQGLQFLFEYFSETQRNKGNFPGRFSGRQFSNSRSEMNVSTLELGDSALYLCASSLGGINQPQHFGDGTRLSIL.

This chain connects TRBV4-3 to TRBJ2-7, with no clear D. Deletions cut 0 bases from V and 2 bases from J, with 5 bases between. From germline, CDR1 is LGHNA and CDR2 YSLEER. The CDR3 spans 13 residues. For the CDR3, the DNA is TGCGCCAGCAGCCAAGACAGGACCTACGAGCAGTACTTC. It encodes CASSQDRTYEQYF.

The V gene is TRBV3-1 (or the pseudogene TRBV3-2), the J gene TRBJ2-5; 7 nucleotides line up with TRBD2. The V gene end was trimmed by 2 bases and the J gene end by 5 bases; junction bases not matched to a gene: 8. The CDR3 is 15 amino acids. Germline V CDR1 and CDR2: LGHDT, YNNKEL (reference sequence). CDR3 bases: TGTGCCAGCAGCCAATCAGCGGGGCCGAGGGAGACCCAGTACTTC. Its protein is CASSQSAGPRETQYF.

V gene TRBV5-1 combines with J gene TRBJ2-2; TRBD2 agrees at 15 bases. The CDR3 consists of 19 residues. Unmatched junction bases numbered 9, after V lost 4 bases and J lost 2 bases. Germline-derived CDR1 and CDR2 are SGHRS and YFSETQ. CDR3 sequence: CASSVRGTSGGLNTGELFF. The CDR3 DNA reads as TGCGCCAGCAGCGTGCGAGGGACTAGCGGGGGGCTTAACACCGGGGAGCTGTTTTTT.

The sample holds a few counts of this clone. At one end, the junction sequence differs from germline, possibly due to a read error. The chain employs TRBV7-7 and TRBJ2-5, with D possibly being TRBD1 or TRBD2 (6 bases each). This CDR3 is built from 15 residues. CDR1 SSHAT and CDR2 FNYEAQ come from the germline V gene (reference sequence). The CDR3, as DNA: TGTGCTAGCAGCTTAGGGGGGACAACGAAAGAGACCCAGTACTTC. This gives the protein CASSLGGTTKETQYF.

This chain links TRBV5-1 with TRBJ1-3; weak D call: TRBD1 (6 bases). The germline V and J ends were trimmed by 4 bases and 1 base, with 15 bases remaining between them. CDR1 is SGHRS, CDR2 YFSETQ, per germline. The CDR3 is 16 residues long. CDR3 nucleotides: TGCGCCAGCAGCCAACAGGGTGGGAGTTCTGGAAACACCATATATTTT. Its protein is CASSQQGGSSGNTIYF.